This is a list of T cell receptor beta chains from one sample in a study of blood T cell repertoires in COVID-19. Only in-frame clones appear in the TCRdb table, and some are missing; sequencing was by immunoSEQ multiplex PCR. The sample comprises some 370,000 clones, 90% of which are singletons, and about 6.5% rests with the top ten. Sample: peripheral blood. Receptor source: a man between 18 and 35 years old with active or convalescent COVID-19. CDR3s include the opening cysteine and the closing phenylalanine or tryptophan. Each record gives: D gene, clone size, V gene, J gene, CDR3 protein, CDR3 DNA. A D gene is named only where the DNA matches it firmly. Expanded clones get a size class; other rows say once, few or many, or leave the size out.

D: TRBD1; size: .; V: TRBV4-3; J: TRBJ2-7; CDR3: CASSPHSGQRSYEQYF; DNA: TGCGCCAGCAGCCCCCATTCGGGACAGAGATCCTACGAGCAGTACTTC
D: TRBD1; size: .; V: TRBV10-3; J: TRBJ1-1; CDR3: CAIKPTDREDTEAFF; DNA: TGTGCCATCAAACCCACCGACAGGGAGGACACTGAAGCTTTCTTT
D: .; size: .; V: TRBV7-3; J: TRBJ1-1; CDR3: CASSLTGRNTEAFF; DNA: TGTGCCAGCAGCTTAACTGGGAGAAACACTGAAGCTTTCTTT
D: TRBD1; size: .; V: TRBV7-2; J: TRBJ2-7; CDR3: CASSSRQGTYEQYF; DNA: TGTGCCAGCAGCTCTCGACAGGGAACCTACGAGCAGTACTTC
D: .; size: .; V: TRBV20-1; J: TRBJ1-3; CDR3: CSAIDSGNTIYF; DNA: TGCAGTGCTATTGACAGTGGAAACACCATATATTTT
D: TRBD1; size: few; V: TRBV11-2; J: TRBJ1-2; CDR3: CASSHGQGGGYGYTF; DNA: TGTGCCAGCAGCCACGGACAGGGGGGAGGCTATGGCTACACCTTC
D: TRBD2; size: .; V: TRBV7-6; J: TRBJ2-3; CDR3: CASSLGTSGGDTQYF; DNA: TGTGCCAGCAGCCTCGGGACTAGCGGGGGTGATACGCAGTATTTT
D: TRBD1; size: .; V: TRBV4-3; J: TRBJ1-1; CDR3: CASSQATGGHTEAFF; DNA: TGCGCCAGCAGCCAAGCGACAGGGGGACACACTGAAGCTTTCTTT
D: .; size: .; V: TRBV6-5; J: TRBJ1-5; CDR3: CASSYSSGYSNQPQHF; DNA: TGTGCCAGCAGTTACTCCTCAGGGTATAGCAATCAGCCCCAGCATTTT
D: TRBD1; size: .; V: TRBV28; J: TRBJ1-1; CDR3: CASISDRPGAFF; DNA: TGTGCCAGCATCTCGGACAGGCCAGGGGCTTTCTTT
D: TRBD2; size: .; V: TRBV7-3; J: TRBJ2-2; CDR3: CASRGLAGTGELFF; DNA: TGTGCCAGCAGGGGACTAGCGGGTACCGGGGAGCTGTTTTTT
D: TRBD2; size: .; V: TRBV4-1; J: TRBJ2-2; CDR3: CASSQRLAGHTGELFF; DNA: TGCGCCAGCAGCCAACGCCTAGCGGGACATACCGGGGAGCTGTTTTTT
D: TRBD2; size: .; V: TRBV4-1; J: TRBJ2-3; CDR3: CASSQVYSGGLTDTQYF; DNA: TGCGCCAGCAGCCAAGTTTATAGCGGGGGCTTAACAGATACGCAGTATTTT
D: TRBD1; size: .; V: TRBV2; J: TRBJ2-6; CDR3: CASRSDRAGANVLIF; DNA: TGTGCCAGCAGGTCGGACAGGGCTGGGGCCAACGTCCTGATTTTC
D: .; size: .; V: TRBV19; J: TRBJ2-5; CDR3: CVSSRGIGPGETQYF; DNA: TGTGTCAGTAGTAGAGGGATAGGACCTGGAGAGACCCAGTACTTC
D: .; size: .; V: TRBV7-9; J: TRBJ2-3; CDR3: CASSPGADTQYF; DNA: TGTGCCAGCAGCCCCGGGGCAGATACGCAGTATTTT
D: .; size: .; V: TRBV4-3; J: TRBJ2-7; CDR3: CASSQDGLAGEQYF; DNA: TGCGCCAGCAGCCAAGATGGGCTAGCCGGTGAGCAGTACTTC
D: TRBD2; size: .; V: TRBV19; J: TRBJ2-1; CDR3: CASKLAGGHEFF; DNA: TGTGCCAGTAAGCTAGCGGGAGGCCACGAGTTCTTC
D: .; size: .; V: TRBV29-1; J: TRBJ1-5; CDR3: CSGQADSNQPQHF; DNA: TGCAGCGGACAAGCCGATAGCAATCAGCCCCAGCATTTT
D: .; size: .; V: TRBV11-3; J: TRBJ2-2; CDR3: CASSLQGENTGELFF; DNA: TGTGCCAGCAGCTTGCAGGGTGAGAACACCGGGGAGCTGTTTTTT
D: TRBD1; size: .; V: TRBV3-1/TRBV3-2; J: TRBJ2-1; CDR3: CASSQTLSGGGEQFF; DNA: TGTGCCAGCAGCCAAACCCTTTCAGGGGGTGGTGAGCAGTTCTTC
D: .; size: .; V: TRBV7-6; J: TRBJ1-4; CDR3: CASSLVQENEKLFF; DNA: TGTGCCAGCAGCTTAGTACAGGAAAATGAAAAACTGTTTTTT
D: .; size: .; V: TRBV27; J: TRBJ1-5; CDR3: CASSRSQVLNQPQHF; DNA: TGTGCCAGCAGTAGAAGCCAGGTGCTGAATCAGCCCCAGCATTTT
D: .; size: .; V: TRBV9; J: TRBJ1-5; CDR3: CASSPGVGSLTQHF; DNA: TGTGCCAGCAGCCCGGGGGTGGGATCATTGACCCAGCATTTT
D: TRBD1; size: .; V: TRBV6-5; J: TRBJ2-2; CDR3: CASTYRGDTGELFF; DNA: TGTGCCAGCACATACAGGGGAGACACCGGGGAGCTGTTTTTT
D: .; size: .; V: TRBV4-3; J: TRBJ2-7; CDR3: CASSHSDRRNEQYF; DNA: TGCGCCAGCAGCCATTCGGACAGAAGGAACGAGCAGTACTTC
D: TRBD1; size: medium-sized; V: TRBV4-1; J: TRBJ2-7; CDR3: CASSQVGTGDEQYF; DNA: TGCGCCAGCAGCCAGGTAGGGACAGGGGACGAGCAGTACTTC
D: TRBD1; size: .; V: TRBV5-1; J: TRBJ2-5; CDR3: CASSLGSGTGGETQYF; DNA: TGCGCCAGCAGCTTAGGTTCCGGGACAGGGGGAGAGACCCAGTACTTC
D: .; size: few; V: TRBV11-2; J: TRBJ2-3; CDR3: CASSPNSKLDTQYF; DNA: TGTGCCAGCAGTCCCAACTCCAAGTTAGATACGCAGTATTTT
D: .; size: .; V: TRBV24-1; J: TRBJ2-1; CDR3: CATSESSAITYNEQFF; DNA: TGTGCCACCAGTGAAAGTAGCGCGATAACCTACAATGAGCAGTTCTTC
D: TRBD1; size: .; V: TRBV19; J: TRBJ2-1; CDR3: CASSIGTGMANEQFF; DNA: TGTGCCAGTAGTATCGGGACAGGGATGGCCAATGAGCAGTTCTTC
D: .; size: once; V: TRBV6-5; J: TRBJ2-7; CDR3: CASPASEGNYEQYF; DNA: TGTGCCAGCCCGGCCAGTGAGGGAAACTACGAGCAGTACTTC
D: .; size: .; V: TRBV28; J: TRBJ2-7; CDR3: CAARGNTYEQYF; DNA: TGTGCCGCCCGGGGAAATACCTACGAGCAGTACTTC
D: .; size: .; V: TRBV9; J: TRBJ1-2; CDR3: CASSGPYGYTF; DNA: TGTGCCAGCAGCGGTCCTTATGGCTACACCTTC
D: TRBD2; size: .; V: TRBV6-2/TRBV6-3; J: TRBJ2-3; CDR3: CASSYLAGVTDTQYF; DNA: TGTGCCAGCAGTTACTTAGCGGGGGTCACAGATACGCAGTATTTT
D: TRBD1; size: .; V: TRBV5-1; J: TRBJ1-2; CDR3: CASSPGQLSYGYTF; DNA: TGCGCCAGCAGCCCGGGACAGTTAAGCTATGGCTACACCTTC